These 20 T cell receptor beta chains share one sample of origin, sequenced in a study of a mutant IDH1 vaccine in newly diagnosed glioma. Their recognized antigens are unknown. The time point was: week 47, end of study. The vaccine gave 300 ug of a 20-mer mutant IDH1 peptide subcutaneously per dose. Sequenced by immunoSEQ multiplex PCR; TCRdb stores in-frame clones only, minus some. The profile shows over 75,000 clones, 80% to 90% of them singletons. Here the sequenced sample was PBMCs, taken from a glioma patient whose treatment included an IDH1 peptide vaccine. Receptors originate from a man in his forties with glioma.

CDR3 residues: CASSRPTGLTDTQYF. CDR3 nucleotides: TGTGCCAGCAGCCGACCTACAGGGCTGACAGATACGCAGTATTTT. V is TRBV5-4 and J is TRBJ2-3; weak D call: TRBD1 (6 bases). The V gene lost 4 bases and the J gene lost 3 bases, with 15 bases spanning the gap. Germline V lookup: CDR1 SGHNT, CDR2 YYREEE (reference sequence). The CDR3 consists of 15 residues.

The chain combines TRBV4-1 with TRBJ2-1, with 10 bases aligning to TRBD2. CDR3 size: 16 residues. CDR1 MGHRA and CDR2 YSYEKL come from the germline V gene. V was clipped by 0 bases and J by 12 bases; unmatched bases: 11. In nucleotides, the CDR3 is TGCGCCAGCAGCCAAGACAGCGGGGGGGCGCGTCCCCCGCAGTTCTTC. Translated, it gives CASSQDSGGARPPQFF.

This clone has only one observation. The chain links TRBV9 to TRBJ2-7; D is perhaps TRBD1 or TRBD2 (5 bases each). The CDR3 loop spans 16 amino acids. Trimming left V 3 bases short and J 2 bases short, with 18 bases between. Germline V gene sequence: CDR1 SGDLS, CDR2 YYNGEE. The CDR3 bases are TGTGCCAGCAGCGGTGGTCTTGGGTTGGGGGCCTACGAGCAGTACTTC. Residues: CASSGGLGLGAYEQYF.

V usage is TRBV4-3 and J usage is TRBJ1-2; no firm D call. Deletions cut 0 bases from V and 4 bases from J, with 21 bases between. Germline-derived CDR1 and CDR2 are LGHNA and YSLEER. The CDR3 is made up of 18 amino acids. CDR3 nucleotide sequence: TGCGCCAGCAGCCAAGATCTAGGCGGTTTCTCTCAGAGCTATGGCTACACCTTC. Protein sequence: CASSQDLGGFSQSYGYTF.

Only one count was recorded for this clone. This chain links TRBV5-4 with TRBJ2-1, with 12 bases matching TRBD2. The germline V gene has CDR1 SGHNT and CDR2 YYREEE (reference sequence). The CDR3 is 15 residues long. With V trimmed by 4 bases and J by 3 bases, 2 bases remained unmatched. CDR3 residues: CASSQGLAGYNEQFF. DNA of the CDR3: TGTGCCAGCAGCCAGGGACTAGCGGGCTACAATGAGCAGTTCTTC.

V usage is TRBV7-9 and J usage is TRBJ2-2; TRBD1 matches 7 bases. The CDR3 has 16 residues. Germline-derived CDR1 and CDR2 are SEHNR and FQNEAQ (reference sequence). Trimming at V came to 5 bases and at J to 0 bases, leaving 6 bases not matched to a gene. The CDR3 sequence is CASSIGTDANTGELFF. CDR3 DNA: TGTGCCAGCAGCATAGGGACAGATGCGAACACCGGGGAGCTGTTTTTT.

This chain links TRBV7-2 with TRBJ2-5, with D perhaps matching TRBD2 (6 bases). The CDR3 has 13 amino acids. With 4 bases removed from V and 5 bases from J, the gap between germline ends came to 11 bases. Germline V gene sequence: CDR1 SGHTA, CDR2 FQGNSA. CDR3 nucleotides: TGTGCCAGCAGCTCGGGACTGGGGGAGACCCAGTACTTC. It specifies CASSSGLGETQYF.

The chain is built from TRBV5-4 and TRBJ1-2, with 7 nucleotides matching TRBD1. Trimming at V came to 2 bases and at J to 4 bases, leaving 8 bases not matched to a gene. Germline CDR1 and CDR2: SGHNT and YYREEE (reference sequence). The CDR3 sequence is 15 residues long. In nucleotides, the CDR3 is TGTGCCAGCAGCTTACAACAGGGGCATACCTATGGCTACACCTTC. Encoded protein: CASSLQQGHTYGYTF.

CDR3 protein: CASSQQGSNYGYTF. The CDR3 DNA follows: TGCGCCAGCAGCCAACAGGGTTCTAACTATGGCTACACCTTC. The rearrangement joins TRBV4-1 to TRBJ1-2; perhaps TRBD1 as D (5 bases). Trimming removed 2 bases from V and 0 bases from J, with 7 bases in between. The CDR3 has 14 residues. The germline gives CDR1 MGHRA, CDR2 YSYEKL.

The V call is TRBV7-2, the J call TRBJ2-7; D might be TRBD2 (5 bases). Trimming took off 1 base at V and 7 bases at J, with 8 bases between the two ends. The CDR3 runs to 12 residues. CDR1 and CDR2 from the germline V gene are SGHTA and FQGNSA. This CDR3 is CASSLGTGEQYF. In nucleotides, the CDR3 is TGTGCCAGCAGCTTAGGGACTGGTGAGCAGTACTTC.

In the case of this clone: The junction departs from the called germline gene at one end, perhaps through a read error. The chain has TRBV28 and TRBJ1-4; the D gene is possibly TRBD1 (6 bases). The V gene's germline CDR1 is MDHEN and CDR2 SYDVKM. The length of the CDR3 is 12 residues. CDR3 coding DNA: TGTGCCAGCAGTCCAACAGGGTGGGGGCGGTGGTTT. Amino acids: CASSPTGWGRWF.

The V call is TRBV6-5, the J call TRBJ2-5, with 7 bases that match TRBD1. CDR1 and CDR2 from the germline V gene are MNHEY and SVGAGI. CDR3 length equals 13 residues. Trimming at V came to 5 bases and at J to 4 bases, leaving 4 bases not matched to a gene. CDR3 sequence (DNA): TGTGCCAGCAGTATAGGGGGCTTAGAGACCCAGTACTTC. The encoded protein is CASSIGGLETQYF.

This clone was detected only a few times. This sequence joins TRBV28 and TRBJ1-1; D unresolved. V shed 1 base and J shed 6 bases, with 9 bases lying between them. CDR3 size: 13 residues. The germline gives CDR1 MDHEN, CDR2 SYDVKM. The chain's CDR3 is CASSLSPSPEAFF. In DNA, the CDR3 is TGTGCCAGCAGTTTATCCCCCTCACCTGAAGCTTTCTTT.

This chain connects TRBV18 to TRBJ2-2; D gene ambiguous. This CDR3 contains 13 residues. Per the germline V gene, CDR1 is KGHSH and CDR2 is LQKENI. Trimming cost V 2 bases and J 5 bases, with 6 bases left between them. Here the CDR3 DNA reads TGTGCCAGCTCACCATATTCGACCGGGGAGCTGTTTTTT. It is translated as CASSPYSTGELFF.

This clone was seen a few times. The chain is built from TRBV5-4 and TRBJ2-3; D is unresolved. The CDR3 is 14 residues long. The ends were cut back, 0 bases at V and 4 bases at J, with 9 bases in the middle. Germline lookup yields CDR1 SGHNT and CDR2 YYREEE (reference sequence). CDR3 sequence reads: CASSLDGYPDTQYF. CDR3 coding DNA: TGTGCCAGCAGCTTGGACGGCTACCCAGATACGCAGTATTTT.

The chain joins TRBV9 to TRBJ2-5; 8 nucleotides align to TRBD1. V trimming: 0 bases; J trimming: 1 base; junction bases outside the gene matches: 2. Per the germline V gene, CDR1 is SGDLS and CDR2 is YYNGEE. The length of the CDR3 is 15 residues. The CDR3: CASSVGTGSQETQYF. CDR3 DNA: TGTGCCAGCAGCGTAGGGACAGGGTCCCAAGAGACCCAGTACTTC. The whole variable domain, filled in from reference TRBV9 and TRBJ2-5, reads DSGVTQTPKHLITATGQRVTLRCSPRSGDLSVYWYQQSLDQGLQFLIQYYNGEERAKGNILERFSAQQFPDLHSELNLSSLELGDSALYFCASSVGTGSQETQYFGPGTRLLVL.

The chain carries TRBV7-2 and TRBJ1-5; 7 bases map to TRBD1. Germline V gene data show CDR1 as SGHTA and CDR2 as FQGNSA. V trimming: 5 bases; J trimming: 0 bases; junction bases outside the gene matches: 4. The CDR3 loop spans 15 amino acids. CDR3 region: CASSPGQYSNQPQHF. In nucleotides, the CDR3 is TGTGCCAGCAGCCCGGGACAGTATAGCAATCAGCCCCAGCATTTT.

Only one count was recorded for this clone. This chain connects TRBV28 to TRBJ2-2, with 7 bases that match TRBD2. The junction had 0 bases not matched to a gene; V was cut back by 2 bases and J by 6 bases. CDR3 length equals 13 residues. CDR1 and CDR2 (germline): MDHEN, SYDVKM. DNA of the CDR3: TGTGCCAGCAGTTTAGGGGGGGCCGGGGAGCTGTTTTTT. It is translated as CASSLGGAGELFF.

The chain recombines TRBV7-2 with TRBJ2-1, with a tentative D call TRBD2 (6 bases). Trimming took 1 base from V and 2 from J, leaving 12 bases between them. Looked up from germline, CDR1 is SGHTA and CDR2 is FQGNSA. CDR3 size: 16 residues. CDR3 nucleotide sequence: TGTGCCAGCAGCTTAGATGCTAGCGCGACCTACAATGAGCAGTTCTTC. Translating gives CASSLDASATYNEQFF.

Turning to this clone: The same CDR3 also results from other DNA sequences found in this sample. The chain couples TRBV28 to TRBJ1-4; 9 bases are shared with TRBD1. J gave up 4 bases and V 3 bases, and 0 bases lay outside the gene matches. Germline CDR1 and CDR2: MDHEN and SYDVKM. The CDR3 runs to 14 residues. The CDR3 DNA is TGTGCCAGCAGTTTGACAGGGGGTAATGAAAAACTGTTTTTT. It specifies CASSLTGGNEKLFF.